A single TCR beta chain is shown here with its context. What it binds is unknown. The data stem from a study of OX40 agonist ivuxolimab in advanced cancers. Study-wide background: Males comprised 70% to 90% of the group, whose mean age was 60 years (range 23 to 79).

The CDR3 has 13 residues. CDR1 and CDR2 from the germline V gene are SGHRS and YFSETQ. The V end lost 4 bases, the J end lost 10 bases, and 14 bases lay between the germline ends. Sequencing was performed with immunoSEQ multiplex PCR; in TCRdb, only in-frame clones are kept and a portion is missing. The sample lists over 85,000 clones; roughly nine tenths were seen once. Exclusion of a patient followed from autoimmune disease history or systemic immunosuppression. Findings and caveats of the study: With doses of 0.1 to 3.0 mg/kg, CD4+ and CD8+ blood T cells had undergone clonal expansion by week 6. The antigen specificity of the peripheral T cells (those that were expanded) was not determined.

The sequencing here drew on CD4+ or CD8+ T cells sorted from blood, taken in a trial of the OX40 agonist ivuxolimab. This chain links TRBV5-1 with TRBJ1-4, with unresolved D. The sequence was obtained from an adult with an advanced solid tumor such as melanoma, head and neck, liver or kidney cancer. The CDR3 region has the DNA TGCGCCAGCAGCCCTAGAGACCGGGGAAAACTGTTTTTT. Translation gives CASSPRDRGKLFF.